A selection of T cell receptor beta chains follows, all from one sample in a study of tissue T cells after allogeneic stem cell transplantation. Here immunoSEQ multiplex PCR was the method, and the copy in TCRdb shows in-frame clones only, minus some. Of about 4,700 clones detected, 66% appear once; the ten largest clones hold around 7%. Specimen: left colon tissue, collected at autopsy. These receptors all stem from a male donor aged 60 or over with lung cancer. Both conserved end residues are part of each CDR3. D genes are given only for firm matches. Rows may omit the clone size; those that give it use once, few, many or a size class.

v_gene	j_gene	d_gene	abundance	CDR3aa	CDR3nt
TRBV7-2	TRBJ2-5	NA	NA	CASSPQGRETQYF	TGTGCCAGCAGCCCGCAAGGACGCGAGACCCAGTACTTC
TRBV7-6	TRBJ2-3	TRBD1	NA	CASSLAIRDRGDTQYF	TGTGCCAGCAGCTTAGCTATCAGGGACAGGGGAGATACGCAGTATTTT
TRBV1	TRBJ1-5	NA	NA	CTSSPPSGGPQHF	TGCACCAGCAGCCCACCGTCGGGAGGGCCCCAGCATTTT
TRBV5-1	TRBJ2-2	NA	NA	CASSWTRAGGGNTGELFF	TGCGCCAGCAGCTGGACTCGGGCTGGAGGGGGGAACACCGGGGAGCTGTTTTTT
TRBV11-3	TRBJ2-2	TRBD2	NA	CASSLGGRANTGELFF	TGTGCCAGCAGCTTAGGCGGGAGGGCAAACACCGGGGAGCTGTTTTTT
TRBV5-8	TRBJ1-2	NA	NA	CASSLTQGLEGYTF	TGTGCCAGCAGCTTAACACAGGGCCTAGAGGGCTACACCTTC
TRBV6-5	TRBJ2-2	NA	few	CASSYEGTGELFF	TGTGCCAGCAGTTACGAGGGCACCGGGGAGCTGTTTTTT
TRBV4-1	TRBJ2-1	TRBD2	once	CASSQVMRGGNEQFF	TGCGCCAGCAGCCAAGTTATGCGGGGGGGCAATGAGCAGTTCTTC
TRBV11-2	TRBJ2-2	TRBD1	large	CASSLTGGAQNTGELFF	TGTGCCAGCAGCTTGACAGGGGGCGCACAGAACACCGGGGAGCTGTTTTTT
TRBV4-2	TRBJ2-6	NA	NA	CASSQEGTSGANVLTF	TGTGCCAGCAGCCAAGAGGGGACCTCTGGGGCCAACGTCCTGACTTTC
TRBV11-2	TRBJ2-1	TRBD2	NA	CASSLGSGLVNEQFF	TGTGCCAGCAGCTTAGGTTCGGGACTAGTCAATGAGCAGTTCTTC
TRBV6-5	TRBJ1-1	NA	NA	CAAQGLFEAFF	TGTGCCGCACAGGGCCTATTCGAAGCTTTCTTT
TRBV9	TRBJ2-1	NA	NA	CASSVQPGQLEQFF	TGTGCCAGCAGCGTGCAACCTGGACAGCTTGAGCAGTTCTTC
TRBV25-1	TRBJ1-1	NA	NA	CASSADSLSPEAFF	TGTGCCAGCAGCGCGGACAGCCTGTCCCCTGAAGCTTTCTTT
TRBV19	TRBJ1-3	NA	few	CASSIRNSGNTIYF	TGTGCCAGTAGTATCAGGAATTCAGGAAACACCATATATTTT
TRBV2	TRBJ2-5	NA	NA	CASSSRWETQYF	TGTGCCAGCAGTAGCAGATGGGAGACCCAGTACTTC
TRBV2	TRBJ2-5	NA	few	CASSPWGETQYF	TGTGCCAGCAGTCCCTGGGGGGAGACCCAGTACTTC
TRBV7-3	TRBJ1-1	NA	NA	CASSPGPGRAAFF	TGTGCCAGCAGTCCCGGCCCTGGCCGGGCTGCTTTCTTT
TRBV27	TRBJ1-1	NA	NA	CASSLRGANTEAFF	TGTGCCAGCAGTTTGCGGGGGGCGAACACTGAAGCTTTCTTT
TRBV5-6	TRBJ2-7	NA	few	CASSPQIPYEQYF	TGTGCCAGCAGCCCACAGATACCCTACGAGCAGTACTTC
TRBV29-1	TRBJ1-1	NA	once	CRGGRGTEAFF	TGCCGCGGGGGGCGGGGGACTGAAGCTTTCTTT
TRBV7-8	TRBJ2-1	TRBD2	few	CASSLAGGIRNNEQFF	TGTGCCAGCAGCTTAGCGGGGGGGATTCGGAACAATGAGCAGTTCTTC
TRBV25-1	TRBJ2-5	NA	NA	CASSEPTGLETQYF	TGTGCCAGCAGTGAACCCACAGGGCTCGAGACCCAGTACTTC
TRBV5-1	TRBJ2-1	NA	NA	CASYYDYNEQFF	TGCGCCAGCTATTATGACTACAATGAGCAGTTCTTC
TRBV7-2	TRBJ2-3	TRBD2	NA	CASSLNGGVLSGTDTQYF	TGTGCCAGCAGCTTAAACGGGGGGGTGTTATCCGGCACAGATACGCAGTATTTT
TRBV6-2/TRBV6-3	TRBJ2-7	TRBD2	few	CASSFSGGSSYEQYF	TGTGCCAGCAGCTTTAGCGGGGGGAGCTCCTACGAGCAGTACTTC
TRBV4-3	TRBJ1-5	NA	NA	CASSQSWESNQPQHF	TGCGCCAGCAGCCAATCCTGGGAGAGCAATCAGCCCCAGCATTTT
TRBV4-1	TRBJ2-7	TRBD2	NA	CASSQAQRLAGAYEQYF	TGCGCCAGCAGCCAAGCTCAAAGACTAGCGGGAGCCTACGAGCAGTACTTC
TRBV12-2	TRBJ2-3	NA	medium-sized	CAVAMEVTSTDTQYF	TGTGCAGTTGCAATGGAGGTTACTAGCACAGATACGCAGTATTTT
TRBV9	TRBJ1-2	NA	NA	CASAGDGPNYGYTF	TGTGCCAGCGCTGGGGACGGTCCTAACTATGGCTACACCTTC
TRBV21-1	TRBJ2-2	NA	NA	CASSKSRATGELFF	TGTGCCAGCAGCAAATCCAGGGCCACCGGGGAGCTGTTTTTT